This note documents a single TCR beta chain sequence. The Seattle patients joined while their infection was active and were tracked longitudinally afterward. The sample originates from a study of blood T cell repertoires in COVID-19. Methods used by the authors: Amplification of reference gene primers provided the estimated nucleated cell counts. The repertoire was sequenced with immunoSEQ multiplex PCR; TCRdb's copy has only in-frame clones and lacks some. For V, J and clone size, that table is used; D and trimming come from the DNA. The sample has some 270,000 clones; nearly 90% are singletons. The germline V gene has CDR1 LGHNA and CDR2 YSLEER. The CDR3 contains 17 residues. Trimming removed 0 bases from V and 5 bases from J; junction bases left unmatched: 10.

Specimen: peripheral blood. The receptor was derived from a woman aged 60-70 years with COVID-19, enrolled during active disease. The rearrangement uses TRBV4-3 and TRBJ2-1; 7 bases agree with TRBD1. The CDR3 DNA reads as TGCGCCAGCAGCCAAGATTACGGGACAGTCCGAGACAATGAGCAGTTCTTC. Its protein product is CASSQDYGTVRDNEQFF.